The table lists the clone carrying this TCR beta chain with a few counts. What it binds is unknown. This CDR3 is 16 amino acids long. V was clipped by 5 bases and J by 3 bases, with 17 bases between them. Germline lookup yields CDR1 LNHDA and CDR2 SQIVND (reference sequence). The data stem from a study of pediatric ulcerative colitis. Sequencing was at survey level. Sequencing depth was up to 500,000 reads per sample. Clones were read by immunoSEQ multiplex PCR, and TCRdb kept only the in-frame ones, dropping some. The sample yields under 45,000 clones, approximately 82% seen once. Whole-study findings and limits: Two rectal CDR3 clonotypes occurred in all ulcerative colitis patients.

Colonoscopy and blood draw happened at the same time. The V and J genes are TRBV19 and TRBJ1-5, with D unclear. This clonotype was sampled from a girl aged 10-17 years with moderate ulcerative colitis. Sequenced input: blood. The CDR3 loop is CASSVTSRGNNQPQHF. CDR3 DNA sequence: TGTGCCAGTAGTGTCACTTCACGGGGAAACAATCAGCCCCAGCATTTT.